This paragraph covers one T cell receptor (beta chain) sequence. The CDR3 is 13 residues long. From germline, CDR1 is LGHNA and CDR2 YSLEER. With 0 bases removed from V and 9 bases from J, the gap between germline ends came to 12 bases. Per the study methods: Cell counts per sample came from amplifying reference gene primers. Assay: immunoSEQ multiplex PCR; the TCRdb copy retains only in-frame clones and omits some. That table furnishes V, J and clone size, whereas the DNA furnished D and trimming. The sample lists a few hundred thousand clones, 85% to 90% occurring once. This specimen belongs to a study of blood T cell repertoires in COVID-19. Study-wide context: The United States, Italy and Spain provided the acute and convalescent COVID-19 samples. Sources were T cells, B-cell-depleted T cells, or PBMCs; the material itself was cDNA or gDNA.

The sequence was collected from a man aged 60 to 75 with acute or convalescent COVID-19. Sequenced input: peripheral blood. V usage is TRBV4-3 and J usage is TRBJ2-7; TRBD2 is a possible D gene (5 bases). CDR3 in DNA: TGCGCCAGCAGCCAAGACCTCGTGGGGAGGCAGTACTTC. The encoded protein is CASSQDLVGRQYF.